One sample yielded the 24 T cell receptor beta chains listed below, sequenced in a study of T cell clones after liver transplantation. Measured with immunoSEQ multiplex PCR; TCRdb has only the in-frame clones, and not every one. The sample consists of more than 95,000 clones, 82% of them appearing once. The sequencing here drew on CD4+ T cells from blood, taken before liver transplant. The receptors come from a human donor who received a liver transplant.

This clone was seen only a few times. The chain employs TRBV4-2 and TRBJ2-3, with a tentative D call TRBD2 (5 bases). This CDR3 spans 15 amino acids. The V gene lost 0 bases and the J gene lost 1 base, with 8 bases spanning the gap. CDR1 and CDR2 from the germline V gene are LGHNA and YNFKEQ. The CDR3 sequence: CASSQEEAGTDTQYF. CDR3 DNA sequence: TGTGCCAGCAGCCAAGAGGAAGCGGGCACAGATACGCAGTATTTT.

This chain links TRBV7-2 with TRBJ2-2; weak D call: TRBD2 (6 bases). This CDR3 is built from 14 residues. Germline V gene lookup returns CDR1 SGHTA and CDR2 FQGNSA. V was trimmed by 3 bases and J by 7 bases, leaving 12 bases between them. CDR3 sequence (DNA): TGTGCCAGCAGCTTTCTGGGGGGAGGCGGGGAGCTGTTTTTT. It encodes CASSFLGGGGELFF.

The V and J genes are TRBV18 and TRBJ2-2, with D tentatively TRBD1 (5 bases). The germline CDR1 and CDR2 sequences are KGHSH and LQKENI. The CDR3 contains 15 residues. Trimming stripped 6 bases from V and 4 bases from J, with 15 bases between. The CDR3 nucleotides are TGTGCCAGCTCCCCTTCGGCAGGGCCCACCGGGGAGCTGTTTTTT. It encodes CASSPSAGPTGELFF.

The chain joins TRBV6-6 to TRBJ1-1, with a tentative D call TRBD1 (6 bases). V lost 5 bases, J lost 0 bases, and 16 bases lay in between. Germline V gene sequence: CDR1 MNHNY, CDR2 SVGAGI (reference sequence). The CDR3 is 16 residues long. The CDR3 loop reads CASSTLGGALNTEAFF. DNA of the CDR3: TGTGCCAGCAGTACCCTCGGGGGCGCATTGAACACTGAAGCTTTCTTT.

This chain connects TRBV6-5 to TRBJ2-7, with 8 bases that match TRBD2. CDR1 is MNHEY, CDR2 SVGAGI, per germline. V shed 5 bases and J 2 bases; nucleotides not matched to a gene: 8. CDR3 size: 15 residues. The CDR3 reads CASSAGLAITYEQYF. CDR3 coding DNA: TGTGCCAGCAGTGCTGGACTAGCAATAACCTACGAGCAGTACTTC.

This chain uses TRBV11-2 with TRBJ1-1, with D perhaps matching TRBD1 (6 bases). The CDR3 spans 16 residues. CDR1 is SGHAT, CDR2 FQNNGV, per germline. V lost 5 bases to trimming and J lost 1 base, with 17 bases between them. CDR3: CASSPYPRGQNTEAFF. In DNA form, the CDR3 reads TGTGCCAGCAGCCCGTACCCCAGGGGCCAGAACACTGAAGCTTTCTTT.

The rearrangement uses TRBV28 and TRBJ2-1; 11 bases map to TRBD2. This CDR3 contains 19 residues. CDR1 MDHEN and CDR2 SYDVKM come from the germline V gene. Unmatched junction bases numbered 13, after V lost 6 bases and J lost 0 bases. The CDR3 here is CASSLAGGLVRISYNEQFF. The CDR3 bases are TGTGCCAGCAGCCTAGCGGGAGGTCTCGTCCGTATCTCCTACAATGAGCAGTTCTTC.

This clone occurred a few times. DNA for the CDR3: TGTGCCAGCAGCCGGGACCAGGCTTCACCCCTCCACTTT. Its translation is CASSRDQASPLHF. This chain uses TRBV11-3 with TRBJ1-6; tentative D call: TRBD1 (5 bases). Germline V lookup: CDR1 SGHNT, CDR2 YENEEA. The CDR3 runs 13 residues. V shed 5 bases and J shed 9 bases, with 11 bases lying between them.

CDR3 sequence: CATSRSGGNTIYF. The DNA for the CDR3 is TGTGCCACCAGCAGGTCAGGGGGAAACACCATATATTTT. This chain uses TRBV15 with TRBJ1-3, with a tentative D call TRBD1 (5 bases). Germline lookup yields CDR1 LNHNV and CDR2 YYDKDF (reference sequence). Trimming removed 3 bases at V and 4 bases at J, with 7 bases between. This CDR3 spans 13 amino acids.

The chain uses TRBV4-1 and TRBJ2-6, with 8 positions matching TRBD2. CDR1 is MGHRA and CDR2 is YSYEKL in the germline V gene. With 8 bases clipped from V and 0 bases from J, the junction kept 9 bases outside the gene matches. The CDR3 has 17 amino acids. The CDR3 sequence is CASLEGLGSSGANVLTF. The CDR3 DNA sequence: TGCGCCAGCCTCGAGGGACTAGGGAGCTCTGGGGCCAACGTCCTGACTTTC.

The genes are TRBV25-1 and TRBJ2-7, with 7 positions matching TRBD1. The junction had 2 bases not matched to a gene; V was cut back by 6 bases and J by 3 bases. From germline, CDR1 is MGHDK and CDR2 SYGVNS. The CDR3 contains 12 residues. The CDR3 is CASRQGRYEQYF. In DNA, the CDR3 is TGTGCCAGCAGACAGGGGCGCTACGAGCAGTACTTC.

The rearrangement joins TRBV7-7 to TRBJ1-5; D ambiguous. Germline CDR1 SSHAT, CDR2 FNYEAQ (reference sequence). There are 14 residues in the CDR3. Trimming took 2 bases from V and 6 from J, leaving 11 bases between them. CDR3 coding DNA: TGTGCCAGCAGCTTACCGGCCGGGAGTCAGCCCCAGCATTTT. As protein: CASSLPAGSQPQHF.

The V and J genes are TRBV29-1 and TRBJ1-1; possible D gene TRBD1, 5 bases. Germline V gene data show CDR1 as SQVTM and CDR2 as ANQGSEA. V dropped 4 bases and J dropped 0 bases, with 15 bases sitting between them. The CDR3 spans 15 residues. The CDR3 coding sequence is TGCAGCGTTGGGGGCGGGTTGCCCGTGAACACTGAAGCTTTCTTT. As protein: CSVGGGLPVNTEAFF.

V is TRBV27 and J is TRBJ1-4; D is perhaps TRBD1 (5 bases). From germline, CDR1 is MNHEY and CDR2 SMNVEV (reference sequence). The CDR3 spans 13 residues. Deletions cut 6 bases from V and 7 bases from J, with 12 bases between. The CDR3 is CASSNHGGEKLFF. In DNA form, the CDR3 reads TGTGCCAGCAGCAATCACGGGGGTGAAAAACTGTTTTTT.

In this sample, this clone turned up a few times. The V and J genes are TRBV13 and TRBJ2-7; D might be TRBD1 (6 bases). Germline CDR1 is PRHDT and CDR2 is FYEKMQ (reference sequence). The CDR3 sequence is 15 residues long. The V end was cut by 3 bases, the J end by 2 bases, with 14 bases between. CDR3 residues: CASSLGAHSPYEQYF. The DNA for the CDR3 is TGTGCCAGCAGCTTGGGGGCGCATTCCCCCTACGAGCAGTACTTC.

J is TRBJ2-1 and V is TRBV4-3, with TRBD2 identical over 12 bases. Germline CDR1 LGHNA, CDR2 YSLEER. This CDR3 region has 18 residues. The V segment lost 1 base and the J segment 6 bases; nucleotides outside the gene matches: 10. The DNA of the CDR3 is TGCGCCAGCAGCCAAGGGGCTAGCGGGGGGGCTTACCCCAATGAGCAGTTCTTC. This gives the protein CASSQGASGGAYPNEQFF.

V gene TRBV9 combines with J gene TRBJ1-5, with D unclear. CDR1 is SGDLS, CDR2 YYNGEE, per germline. V lost 4 bases to trimming and J lost 0 bases, with 11 bases between them. The CDR3 has 15 residues. CDR3 DNA sequence: TGTGCCAGCAGCCAGAACGGGTATAGCAATCAGCCCCAGCATTTT. Amino acid sequence: CASSQNGYSNQPQHF. Drawing the rest from reference TRBV9 and TRBJ1-5, the complete variable domain is DSGVTQTPKHLITATGQRVTLRCSPRSGDLSVYWYQQSLDQGLQFLIQYYNGEERAKGNILERFSAQQFPDLHSELNLSSLELGDSALYFCASSQNGYSNQPQHFGDGTRLSIL.

This clone was picked up one time. The chain recombines TRBV9 with TRBJ1-1; no firm D call. CDR3 length equals 15 residues. Trimming took 4 bases from V and 0 from J, leaving 13 bases between them. From germline, CDR1 is SGDLS and CDR2 YYNGEE. CDR3 in amino acids: CASSPTTPMNTEAFF. In DNA, the CDR3 is TGTGCCAGCAGCCCTACGACACCTATGAACACTGAAGCTTTCTTT.

As DNA, the CDR3 is TGCGCCAGCAGCTCCAGAGCGGGAGGAGCGAACACCGGGGAGCTGTTTTTT. Translated, it gives CASSSRAGGANTGELFF. The chain links TRBV5-1 to TRBJ2-2; 9 positions match TRBD2. Germline CDR1 and CDR2: SGHRS and YFSETQ. V lost 3 bases, J lost 0 bases, and 6 bases stayed unmatched. The CDR3 is made up of 17 amino acids.

V is TRBV7-3 and J is TRBJ1-6; TRBD1 aligns across 9 bases. V dropped 5 bases and J dropped 7; count of bases not matched to a gene: 9. This CDR3 region has 16 residues. The germline V gene encodes CDR1 SGHTA and CDR2 FQGTGA. CDR3: CASSLEDRGQNSPLHF. The CDR3 DNA reads as TGTGCCAGCAGCCTTGAGGACAGGGGTCAAAATTCACCCCTCCACTTT.

The V call is TRBV2, the J call TRBJ1-5, with 11 bases lining up with TRBD1. The CDR3 has 14 residues. Germline CDR1 reads SNHLY; CDR2 reads FYNNEI. J lost 5 bases, V lost 6 bases, and 3 bases had no gene match. CDR3 DNA: TGTGCCAGCAGGGAGGACAGGGGGCATCAGCCCCAGCATTTT. It translates to CASREDRGHQPQHF.

This CDR3 reads CASSLAGAVYGYTF. CDR3 sequence (DNA): TGCGCCAGCAGCTTGGCGGGAGCCGTTTATGGCTACACCTTC. V is TRBV5-1 and J is TRBJ1-2, with unresolved D. V was cut by 0 bases and J by 5 bases, with 11 bases left in between. CDR3 length equals 14 residues. The germline V gene has CDR1 SGHRS and CDR2 YFSETQ.

The chain employs TRBV19 and TRBJ2-7, with D unclear. The CDR3 covers 15 residues. V was shortened by 2 bases and J by 2 bases, with 13 bases between the two germline ends. CDR1 and CDR2 from the germline V gene are LNHDA and SQIVND (reference sequence). Written as DNA, the CDR3 is TGTGCCAGTAGTATAAGGTCAGGTGACACCTACGAGCAGTACTTC. This codes for CASSIRSGDTYEQYF.

This sequence joins TRBV5-4 and TRBJ2-7; TRBD2 aligns across 8 bases. Germline trimming cut 7 bases from V and 6 bases from J; bases unmatched to any gene: 9. Germline V gene lookup returns CDR1 SGHNT and CDR2 YYREEE (reference sequence). This CDR3 comprises 13 residues. The CDR3 reads CASARRGGREQYF. The CDR3 bases are TGTGCCAGCGCCCGTCGGGGGGGTCGCGAGCAGTACTTC. Combining the CDR3 with reference TRBV5-4 and TRBJ2-7 gives the whole variable domain ETGVTQSPTHLIKTRGQQVTLRCSSQSGHNTVSWYQQALGQGPQFIFQYYREEENGRGNFPPRFSGLQFPNYSSELNVNALELDDSALYLCASARRGGREQYFGPGTRLTVT.